This record looks at one T cell receptor beta chain sequence and its context. V lost 6 bases, J lost 2 bases, and 2 bases stayed unmatched. CDR3 length equals 12 residues. CDR1 is SQVTM and CDR2 is ANQGSEA in the germline V gene. Original processing methods: Counts of nucleated cells, estimated from reference gene primer amplification, were obtained. Some clones are missing from TCRdb's copy, which holds only in-frame ones; the method was immunoSEQ multiplex PCR. That table is the source of V, J and clone size, and D and trimming were worked out from the DNA. Among roughly 300,000 clones listed, approximately 91% were seen once. The data stem from a study of blood T cell repertoires in COVID-19.

The sample comprised peripheral blood. The chain has TRBV29-1 and TRBJ2-3; 7 bases map to TRBD2. The sequence was collected from a woman in her 30s with COVID-19, enrolled during active disease. The CDR3 loop is CSVGGNTDTQYF. The CDR3 nucleotides read TGCAGCGTGGGGGGGAACACAGATACGCAGTATTTT.